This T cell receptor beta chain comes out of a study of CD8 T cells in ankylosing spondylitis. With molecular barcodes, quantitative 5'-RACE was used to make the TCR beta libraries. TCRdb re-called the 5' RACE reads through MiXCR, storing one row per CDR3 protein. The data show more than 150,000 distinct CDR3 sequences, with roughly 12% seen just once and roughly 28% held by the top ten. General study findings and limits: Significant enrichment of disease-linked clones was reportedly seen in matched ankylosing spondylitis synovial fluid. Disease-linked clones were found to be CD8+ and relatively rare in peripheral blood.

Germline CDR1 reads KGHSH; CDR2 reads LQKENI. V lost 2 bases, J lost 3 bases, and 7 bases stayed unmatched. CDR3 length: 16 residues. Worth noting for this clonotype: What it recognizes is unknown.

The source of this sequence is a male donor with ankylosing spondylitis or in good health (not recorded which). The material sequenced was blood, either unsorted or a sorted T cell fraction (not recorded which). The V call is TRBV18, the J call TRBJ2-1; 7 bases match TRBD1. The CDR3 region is CASSPDDRALYNEQFF. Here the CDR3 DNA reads TGTGCCAGCTCACCAGACGACAGGGCTCTCTACAATGAGCAGTTCTTC.